The 10 T cell receptor beta chains given below trace back to one sample, sequenced in a study of blood T cells in healthy people across ages. Primed by a sample-barcoded 5' primer and a J-beta primer mix, a second PCR proceeded for about 6 to 11 cycles. From the 5' RACE reads, TCRdb called clonotypes with MiXCR, one entry per CDR3 protein. Of under 800,000 distinct CDR3 sequences listed, roughly 20% are singletons. The sequencing sample was made of blood. The receptors were gathered from a man aged 65 to 79 in good health.

The chain combines TRBV12-3 or TRBV12-4 with TRBJ2-5; TRBD2 agrees at 7 bases. The last part of the DNA fits TRBJ2-1 better; the J call may be wrong. The CDR3 totals 18 residues. The DNA for the CDR3 is TGTGCCAGCAGTTTTGAAAGGTTAAGCGGGACCGCAGACAATGAGCAGTTCTTC. It codes for CASSFERLSGTADNEQFF.

This clonotype has a count of ten or more. This chain uses TRBV4-1 with TRBJ2-5, with D unresolved. The CDR3 runs 13 residues. The germline V gene encodes CDR1 MGHRA and CDR2 YSYEKL. V lost 0 bases, J lost 3 bases, and 5 bases lay in between. The CDR3 here is CASSQDQEETQYF. In DNA, the CDR3 is TGCGCCAGCAGCCAAGATCAGGAAGAGACCCAGTACTTC.

The V call is TRBV12-3 or TRBV12-4, the J call TRBJ2-1; D may be TRBD1 (6 bases). Gene TRBJ2-5 matches the end of the DNA better, so the J call may be wrong. The CDR3 is 14 amino acids. The CDR3 protein is CASRKQGSGETQYF. The CDR3 DNA reads as TGTGCCAGCAGAAAACAGGGATCTGGGGAGACCCAGTACTTC.

A few counts support this clonotype. The DNA for the CDR3 is TGTGCCAGCAGCCAAGATCTTGTCGGGACCTATGGCTACACCTTC. Translated, it gives CASSQDLVGTYGYTF. This rearrangement joins TRBV4-2 to TRBJ1-2; D is possibly TRBD1 (5 bases). This CDR3 region has 15 residues. The germline CDR1 and CDR2 sequences are LGHNA and YNFKEQ. With 0 bases removed from V and 4 bases from J, the gap between germline ends came to 12 bases.

This chain connects TRBV20-1 to TRBJ2-1; 13 bases align to TRBD2. Germline CDR1 is DFQATT and CDR2 is SNEGSKA (reference sequence). This CDR3 has 16 amino acids. V dropped 2 bases and J dropped 6; count of bases not matched to a gene: 7. CDR3 sequence: CSARTQTSGRFNEQFF. The DNA of the CDR3 is TGCAGTGCTAGAACCCAGACTAGCGGGAGGTTCAATGAGCAGTTCTTC.

This clonotype was seen only a few times. This chain uses TRBV7-2 with TRBJ2-5, with 9 bases that match TRBD1. The DNA end is more similar to TRBJ2-1, so the J call may be wrong. From germline, CDR1 is SGHTA and CDR2 FQGNSA. The CDR3 is made up of 16 amino acids. The DNA for the CDR3 is TGTGCCAGCAGCTCCGGACAGGGGCAAGGATACAATGAGCAGTTCTTC. Encoded protein: CASSSGQGQGYNEQFF.

This clonotype has at least ten counts. The chain has TRBV6-1 and TRBJ2-1; TRBD2 aligns across 8 bases. Germline V gene sequence: CDR1 MNHNS, CDR2 SASEGT. V was clipped by 4 bases and J by 4 bases; unmatched bases: 0. This CDR3 region has 13 residues. The CDR3 region has the DNA TGTGCCAGCAGTGTAGCGGGGTACAATGAGCAGTTCTTC. Amino acid sequence: CASSVAGYNEQFF.

This clonotype was seen only a few times. The chain recombines TRBV6-5 with TRBJ2-7; D may be TRBD1 (6 bases). The CDR3 runs 14 residues. CDR1 is MNHEY, CDR2 SVGAGI, per germline. V was clipped by 7 bases and J by 5 bases, with 18 bases between them. The CDR3 coding sequence is TGTGCCAGCACCTCAGCACAGGGTCTCAACGAGCAGTACTTC. It translates to CASTSAQGLNEQYF.

This chain links TRBV5-8 with TRBJ1-2; TRBD1 is a possible D gene (5 bases). From germline, CDR1 is SGHTS and CDR2 YDEGEE. The CDR3 consists of 16 residues. V lost 3 bases and J 4 bases, leaving 19 bases between the germline ends. The CDR3 nucleotides are TGTGCCAGCAGCTATGGTCGGACATTTAGTACCTATGGCTACACCTTC. Amino acid sequence: CASSYGRTFSTYGYTF.

This clonotype was detected a few times. The chain employs TRBV18 and TRBJ1-1; D unclear. Trimming stripped 5 bases from V and 5 bases from J, with 9 bases between. There are 12 residues in the CDR3. CDR1 and CDR2 (germline): KGHSH, LQKENI. The CDR3 region is CASSVDATEAFF. In DNA form, the CDR3 reads TGTGCCAGCTCAGTGGATGCGACTGAAGCTTTCTTT.